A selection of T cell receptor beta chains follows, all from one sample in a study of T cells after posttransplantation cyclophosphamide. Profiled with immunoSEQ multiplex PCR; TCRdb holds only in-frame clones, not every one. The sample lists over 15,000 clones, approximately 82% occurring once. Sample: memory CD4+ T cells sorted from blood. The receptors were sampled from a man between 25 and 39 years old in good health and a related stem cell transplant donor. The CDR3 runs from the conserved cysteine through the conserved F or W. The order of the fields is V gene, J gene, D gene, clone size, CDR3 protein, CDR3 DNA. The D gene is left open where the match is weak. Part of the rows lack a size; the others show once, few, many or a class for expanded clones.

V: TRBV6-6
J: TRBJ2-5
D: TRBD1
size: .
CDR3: CASSYSNRGGETQYF
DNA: TGTGCCAGCAGTTATTCAAACAGGGGTGGTGAGACCCAGTACTTC

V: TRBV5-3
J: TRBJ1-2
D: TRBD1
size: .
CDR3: CARRRTGGRSYGYTF
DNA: TGTGCCAGAAGAAGGACAGGAGGAAGATCCTATGGCTACACCTTC

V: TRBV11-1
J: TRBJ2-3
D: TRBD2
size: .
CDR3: CASSETSGGTDTQYF
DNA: TGTGCCAGCAGCGAAACTAGCGGGGGCACAGATACGCAGTATTTT

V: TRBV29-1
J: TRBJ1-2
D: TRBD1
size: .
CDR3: CSVRGQGHYGYTF
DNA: TGCAGCGTTCGAGGACAGGGACATTATGGCTACACCTTC

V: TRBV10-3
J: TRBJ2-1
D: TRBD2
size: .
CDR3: CAISGTSGENEQFF
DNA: TGTGCCATCAGTGGAACTAGCGGGGAAAATGAGCAGTTCTTC

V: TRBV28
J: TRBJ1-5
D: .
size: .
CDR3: CASSRGKNSNQPQHF
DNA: TGTGCCAGCAGTCGCGGGAAGAATAGCAATCAGCCCCAGCATTTT

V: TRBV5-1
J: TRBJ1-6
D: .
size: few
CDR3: CASSLAGGRVQNSPLHF
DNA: TGCGCCAGCAGCTTGGCCGGTGGCCGGGTACAAAATTCACCCCTCCACTTT

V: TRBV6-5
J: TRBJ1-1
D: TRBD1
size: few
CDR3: CASSLGQRAFF
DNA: TGTGCCAGCAGCCTGGGACAGAGGGCTTTCTTT

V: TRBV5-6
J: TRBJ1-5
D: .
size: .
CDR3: CASSLNRLQGPQHF
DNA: TGTGCCAGCAGCTTGAACAGGCTCCAGGGGCCCCAGCATTTT

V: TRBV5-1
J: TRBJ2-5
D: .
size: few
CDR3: CASSFRGYQETQYF
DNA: TGCGCCAGCAGCTTTAGGGGGTACCAAGAGACCCAGTACTTC

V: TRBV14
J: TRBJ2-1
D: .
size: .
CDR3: CASSQSPDSSYNEQFF
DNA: TGTGCCAGCAGCCAATCCCCTGACAGCTCCTACAATGAGCAGTTCTTC

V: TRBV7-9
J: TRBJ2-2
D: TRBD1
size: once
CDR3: CASSEFWTGVNTGELFF
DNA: TGTGCCAGCAGCGAGTTTTGGACAGGGGTTAACACCGGGGAGCTGTTTTTT

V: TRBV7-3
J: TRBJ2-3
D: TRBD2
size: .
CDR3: CASSLTGTSADTQYF
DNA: TGTGCCAGCAGCTTAACGGGGACTAGCGCAGATACGCAGTATTTT

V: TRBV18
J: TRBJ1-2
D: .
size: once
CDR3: CASSPTRLAGDNYGYTF
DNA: TGTGCCAGCTCACCGACCCGGCTGGCAGGGGATAACTATGGCTACACCTTC